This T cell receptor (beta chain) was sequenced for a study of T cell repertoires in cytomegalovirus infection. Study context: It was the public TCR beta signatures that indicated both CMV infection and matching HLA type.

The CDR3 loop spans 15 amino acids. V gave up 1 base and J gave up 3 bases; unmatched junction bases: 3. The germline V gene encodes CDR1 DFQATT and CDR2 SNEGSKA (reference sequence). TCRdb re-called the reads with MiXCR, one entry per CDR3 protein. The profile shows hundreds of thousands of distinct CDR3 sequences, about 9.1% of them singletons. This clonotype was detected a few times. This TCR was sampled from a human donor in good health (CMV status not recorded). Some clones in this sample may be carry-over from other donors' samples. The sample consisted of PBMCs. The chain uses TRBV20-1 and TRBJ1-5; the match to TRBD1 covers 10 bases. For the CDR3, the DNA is TGCAGTGCTAGAGCCGGGACAGGGGACAATCAGCCCCAGCATTTT. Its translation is CSARAGTGDNQPQHF.